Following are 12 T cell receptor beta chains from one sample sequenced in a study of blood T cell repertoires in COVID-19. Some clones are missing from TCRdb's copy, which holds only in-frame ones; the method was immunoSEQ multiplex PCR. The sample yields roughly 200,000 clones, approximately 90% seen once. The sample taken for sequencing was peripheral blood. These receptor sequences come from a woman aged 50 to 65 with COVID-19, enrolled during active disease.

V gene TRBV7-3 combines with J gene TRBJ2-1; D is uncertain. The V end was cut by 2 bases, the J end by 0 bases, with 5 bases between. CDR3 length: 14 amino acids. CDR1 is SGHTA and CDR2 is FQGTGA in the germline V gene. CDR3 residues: CASSLASSYNEQFF. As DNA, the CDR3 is TGTGCCAGCAGCTTAGCTAGCTCCTACAATGAGCAGTTCTTC.

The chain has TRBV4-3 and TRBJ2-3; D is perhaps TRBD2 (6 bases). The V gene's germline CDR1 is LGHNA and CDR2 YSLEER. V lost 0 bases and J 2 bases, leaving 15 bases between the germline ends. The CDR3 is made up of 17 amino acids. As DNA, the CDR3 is TGCGCCAGCAGCCAAGATTTAACACTAGCCCCCACAGATACGCAGTATTTT. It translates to CASSQDLTLAPTDTQYF.

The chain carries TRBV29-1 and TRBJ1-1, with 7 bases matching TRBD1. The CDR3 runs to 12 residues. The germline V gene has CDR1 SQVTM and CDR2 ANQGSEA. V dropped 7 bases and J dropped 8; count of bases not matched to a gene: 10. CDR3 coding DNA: TGCAGCGCCACAGGGGCGGTCGGGGAAGCTTTCTTT. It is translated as CSATGAVGEAFF.

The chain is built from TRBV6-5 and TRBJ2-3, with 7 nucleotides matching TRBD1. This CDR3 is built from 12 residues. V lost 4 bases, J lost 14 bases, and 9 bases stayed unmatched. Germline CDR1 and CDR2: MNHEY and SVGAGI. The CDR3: CASSSTGQRVYF. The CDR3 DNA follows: TGTGCCAGCAGTTCGACAGGGCAAAGGGTGTATTTT.

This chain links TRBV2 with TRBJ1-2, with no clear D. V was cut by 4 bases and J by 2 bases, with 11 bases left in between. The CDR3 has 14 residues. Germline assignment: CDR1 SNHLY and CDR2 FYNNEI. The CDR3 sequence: CASSVRHINYGYTF. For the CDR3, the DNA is TGTGCCAGCAGTGTTAGACACATAAACTATGGCTACACCTTC.

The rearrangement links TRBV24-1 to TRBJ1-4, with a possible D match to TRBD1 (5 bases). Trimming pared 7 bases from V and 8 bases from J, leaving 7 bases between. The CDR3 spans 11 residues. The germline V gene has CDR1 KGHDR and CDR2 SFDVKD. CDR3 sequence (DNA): TGTGCCACCAGGGGGCGAGAAAAACTGTTTTTT. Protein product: CATRGREKLFF.

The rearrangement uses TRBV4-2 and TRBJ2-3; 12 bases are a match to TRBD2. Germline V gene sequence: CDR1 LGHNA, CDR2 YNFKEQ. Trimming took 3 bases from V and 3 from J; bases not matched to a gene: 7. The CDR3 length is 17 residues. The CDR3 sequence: CASSQATSGGMTDTQYF. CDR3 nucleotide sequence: TGTGCCAGCAGCCAGGCCACTAGCGGGGGGATGACAGATACGCAGTATTTT.

DNA of the CDR3: TGTGCCAGCAGCTTCAGAGGACTAGCGGGGACCTACACAGATACGCAGTATTTT. Protein sequence: CASSFRGLAGTYTDTQYF. The chain joins TRBV9 to TRBJ2-3, with 12 bases fitting TRBD2. This CDR3 has 18 residues. Germline V gives CDR1 SGDLS, CDR2 YYNGEE. Unmatched junction bases numbered 11, after V lost 4 bases and J lost 2 bases.

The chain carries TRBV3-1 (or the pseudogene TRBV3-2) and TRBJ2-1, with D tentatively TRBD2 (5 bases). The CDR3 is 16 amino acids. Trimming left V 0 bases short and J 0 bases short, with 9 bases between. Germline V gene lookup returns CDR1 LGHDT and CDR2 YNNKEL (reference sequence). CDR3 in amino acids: CASSQDARASYNEQFF. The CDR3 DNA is TGTGCCAGCAGCCAAGATGCGAGGGCCTCCTACAATGAGCAGTTCTTC.

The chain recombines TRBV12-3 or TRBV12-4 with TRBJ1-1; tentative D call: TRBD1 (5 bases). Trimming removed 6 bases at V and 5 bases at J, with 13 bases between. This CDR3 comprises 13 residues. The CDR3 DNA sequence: TGTGCCAGCAGCGACAGCCCGAGGACTGAAGCTTTCTTT. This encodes CASSDSPRTEAFF.

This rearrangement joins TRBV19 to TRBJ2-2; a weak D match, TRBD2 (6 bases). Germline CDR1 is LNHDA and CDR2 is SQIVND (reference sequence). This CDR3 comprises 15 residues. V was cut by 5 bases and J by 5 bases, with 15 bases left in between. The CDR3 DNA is TGTGCCAGTAGTTACGGGGGATCGAGGACCGGGGAGCTGTTTTTT. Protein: CASSYGGSRTGELFF.

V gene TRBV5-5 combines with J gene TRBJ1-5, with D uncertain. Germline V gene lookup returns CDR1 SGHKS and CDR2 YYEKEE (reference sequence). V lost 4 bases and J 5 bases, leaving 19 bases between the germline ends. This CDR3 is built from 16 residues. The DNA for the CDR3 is TGTGCCAGCAGCCCCCAACGGGGTAGGCCGGATCAGCCCCAGCATTTT. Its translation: CASSPQRGRPDQPQHF.